These T cell receptor beta chains were read from a single sample in a study of blood T cell repertoires in COVID-19. Clones were sequenced by immunoSEQ multiplex PCR, and TCRdb holds only the in-frame ones, with some missing. Counted here are about 89,000 clones, 88% occurring once; the ten biggest clones make up over 0.35%. The material sequenced was peripheral blood. These receptors originate from a man between 60 and 75 years old with acute or convalescent COVID-19. The CDR3 runs from the conserved cysteine through the conserved F or W. The D gene is left open where the match is weak. Clone size appears in some rows only: once, few, many, or a class for an expanded clone.

TRBJ1-4 | TRBV19 | NA | NA | TGTGCCAGTAGTATCCAGGGTGGAAATGAAAAACTGTTTTTT | CASSIQGGNEKLFF
TRBJ2-3 | TRBV18 | TRBD1 | NA | TGTGCCAGCTCACGCAAAGGACAGGGCACAGATACGCAGTATTTT | CASSRKGQGTDTQYF
TRBJ1-3 | TRBV5-8 | NA | NA | TGTGCCAGCAGCTTGGACGGGACGGGACTCTCTGGAAACACCATATATTTT | CASSLDGTGLSGNTIYF
TRBJ2-3 | TRBV30 | TRBD2 | NA | TGTGCCTGGAGTCCTTTTAGAGGGCCGGGAGGCCCAGATACGCAGTATTTT | CAWSPFRGPGGPDTQYF
TRBJ1-5 | TRBV15 | TRBD1 | NA | TGTGCCACCAGAATAGGACAGGGGAATCAGCCCCAGCATTTT | CATRIGQGNQPQHF
TRBJ2-3 | TRBV10-3 | TRBD2 | NA | TGTGCCATCGATAGCGGGTTACCAGATACGCAGTATTTT | CAIDSGLPDTQYF
TRBJ2-7 | TRBV29-1 | NA | NA | TGCAGCGTTGAAGAAAACAGCTCCTACGAGCAGTACTTC | CSVEENSSYEQYF
TRBJ2-7 | TRBV6-5 | TRBD2 | NA | TGTGCCAGCAGTAGCGGGAGTTGGGAGCAGTACTTC | CASSSGSWEQYF
TRBJ2-7 | TRBV2 | NA | once | TGTGCCAGCAGTGAAGTCCGGGGGAGAACCTACGAGCAGTACTTC | CASSEVRGRTYEQYF
TRBJ2-3 | TRBV29-1 | NA | NA | TGCAGCGTTGAACAAGGCGGCGAGGATACGCAGTATTTT | CSVEQGGEDTQYF
TRBJ1-6 | TRBV7-9 | TRBD1 | once | TGTGCCAGCATGGACAGGGTCAGCTCACCCCTCCACTTT | CASMDRVSSPLHF
TRBJ2-2 | TRBV19 | TRBD1 | NA | TGTGCCAGTAGAGGGACAGGTACTACCGGGGAGCTGTTTTTT | CASRGTGTTGELFF
TRBJ2-2 | TRBV11-2 | NA | NA | TGTGCCAGCAGCTTAGTAGGGGATGAGGACGGGGAGCTGTTTTTT | CASSLVGDEDGELFF
TRBJ1-2 | TRBV11-2 | TRBD1 | NA | TGTGCCAGCAGCTTAGATCGGGTCAGGGGGCTTGGCTACACCTTC | CASSLDRVRGLGYTF
TRBJ2-2 | TRBV5-1 | NA | NA | TGCGCCAGCAGCTTGGCGACGGAGTACACCGGGGAGCTGTTTTTT | CASSLATEYTGELFF
TRBJ1-2 | TRBV30 | NA | NA | TGTGCCTGGAGTGTAGCGGGAAGAAGCTATGGCTACACCTTC | CAWSVAGRSYGYTF
TRBJ2-7 | TRBV5-1 | TRBD2 | NA | TGCGCCAGCAGCGTGGAAGCGGGGGGTGGCTACGAGCAGTACTTC | CASSVEAGGGYEQYF
TRBJ1-1 | TRBV30 | NA | NA | TGTGCCTGGAGCAAACAGGCTCGGTCTGAAGCTTTCTTT | CAWSKQARSEAFF
TRBJ2-7 | TRBV5-5 | TRBD2 | NA | TGTGCCAGCAGCCCCTCCACTAGCGGTACCTACGAGCAGTACTTC | CASSPSTSGTYEQYF
TRBJ2-2 | TRBV11-2 | NA | NA | TGTGCCAGCAGCTTAGTCTTCACTAGGGATACCGGGGAGCTGTTTTTT | CASSLVFTRDTGELFF
TRBJ1-1 | TRBV19 | NA | NA | TGTGCCAGTAGTCCCCGGACAAACACTGAAGCTTTCTTT | CASSPRTNTEAFF
TRBJ2-5 | TRBV2 | NA | NA | TGTGCCAGCAGTGAAGATCCAGGGTTGCTAGAGACCCAGTACTTC | CASSEDPGLLETQYF
TRBJ2-7 | TRBV10-3 | NA | NA | TGTGCCATCAGTAAAGTCAGGGGCCGCGAATACGAGCAGTACTTC | CAISKVRGREYEQYF
TRBJ2-7 | TRBV11-1 | NA | NA | TGTGCCAGCAGCTCTGGGGGGAACGAGCAGTACTTC | CASSSGGNEQYF
TRBJ1-1 | TRBV9 | TRBD1 | NA | TGTGCCAGCAGCCCCAGGACAGGGGGACGTACTGAAGCTTTCTTT | CASSPRTGGRTEAFF
TRBJ1-5 | TRBV6-5 | TRBD1 | NA | TGTGCCAGCAGTTCCACAGGGGGCTCGGATCAGCCCCAGCATTTT | CASSSTGGSDQPQHF
TRBJ2-3 | TRBV3-1/TRBV3-2 | NA | few | TGTGCCAGCAGCCGCGTAGCGCCCACAGATACGCAGTATTTT | CASSRVAPTDTQYF
TRBJ2-4 | TRBV6-5 | NA | NA | TGTGCCAGCAGGGCGGGACAGCCTGTAAACATTCAGTACTTC | CASRAGQPVNIQYF
TRBJ1-2 | TRBV29-1 | TRBD1 | NA | TGCAGCGTCCGGACAGGGGAATTAGGCTACACCTTC | CSVRTGELGYTF